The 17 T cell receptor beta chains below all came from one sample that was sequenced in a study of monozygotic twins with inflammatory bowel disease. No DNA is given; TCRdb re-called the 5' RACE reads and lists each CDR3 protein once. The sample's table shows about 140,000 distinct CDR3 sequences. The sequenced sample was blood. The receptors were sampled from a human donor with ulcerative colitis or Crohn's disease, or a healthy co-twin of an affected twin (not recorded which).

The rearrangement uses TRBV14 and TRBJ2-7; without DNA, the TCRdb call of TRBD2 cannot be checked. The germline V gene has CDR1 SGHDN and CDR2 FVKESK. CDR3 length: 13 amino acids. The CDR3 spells CASSQISGYEQYF.

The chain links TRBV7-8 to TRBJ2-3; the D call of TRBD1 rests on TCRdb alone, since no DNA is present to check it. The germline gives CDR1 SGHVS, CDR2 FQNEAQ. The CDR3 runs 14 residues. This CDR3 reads CASSLEQVSDTQYF.

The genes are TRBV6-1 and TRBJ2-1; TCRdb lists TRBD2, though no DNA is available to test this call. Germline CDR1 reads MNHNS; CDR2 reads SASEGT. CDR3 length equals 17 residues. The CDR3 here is CASSPSGRATFYNEQFF.

This CDR3 is CASSLAPTAASTDTQYF. V usage is TRBV5-1 and J usage is TRBJ2-3. CDR1 SGHRS and CDR2 YFSETQ come from the germline V gene. The CDR3 has 17 residues.

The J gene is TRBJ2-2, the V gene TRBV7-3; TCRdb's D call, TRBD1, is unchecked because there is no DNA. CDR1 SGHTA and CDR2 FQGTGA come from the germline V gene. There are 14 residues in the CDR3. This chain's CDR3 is CASSLGTNLGELFF.

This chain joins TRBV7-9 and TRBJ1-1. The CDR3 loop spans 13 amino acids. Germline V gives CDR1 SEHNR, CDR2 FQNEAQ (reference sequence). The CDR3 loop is CASRSDGNTEAFF.

CDR3 protein: CSARDWLTGNQPQHF. The chain combines TRBV20-1 with TRBJ1-5. CDR1 and CDR2 (germline): DFQATT, SNEGSKA (reference sequence). This CDR3 contains 15 residues.

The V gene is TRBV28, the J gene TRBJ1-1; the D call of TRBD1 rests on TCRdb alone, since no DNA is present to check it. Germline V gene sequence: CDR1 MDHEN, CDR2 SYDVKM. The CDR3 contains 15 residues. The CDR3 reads CASSLSTGQGTEAFF.

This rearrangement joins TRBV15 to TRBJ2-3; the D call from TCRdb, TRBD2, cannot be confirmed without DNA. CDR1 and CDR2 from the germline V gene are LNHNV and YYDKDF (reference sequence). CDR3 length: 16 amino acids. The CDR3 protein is CATSKLAGVSTDTQYF.

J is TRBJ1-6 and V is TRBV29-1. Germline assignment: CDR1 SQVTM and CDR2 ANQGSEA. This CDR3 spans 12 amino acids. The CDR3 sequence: CSARNIDSPLHF.

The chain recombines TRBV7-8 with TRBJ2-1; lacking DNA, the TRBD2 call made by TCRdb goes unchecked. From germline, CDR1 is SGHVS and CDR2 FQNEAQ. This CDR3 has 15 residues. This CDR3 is CASSRGLARNNEQFF.

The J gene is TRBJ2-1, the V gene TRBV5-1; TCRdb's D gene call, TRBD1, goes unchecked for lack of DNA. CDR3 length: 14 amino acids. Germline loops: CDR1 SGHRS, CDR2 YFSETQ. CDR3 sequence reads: CASSQGQGKGEQFF.

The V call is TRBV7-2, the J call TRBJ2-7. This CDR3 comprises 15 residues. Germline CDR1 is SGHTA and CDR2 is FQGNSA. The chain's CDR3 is CASSLSQREPYEQYF.

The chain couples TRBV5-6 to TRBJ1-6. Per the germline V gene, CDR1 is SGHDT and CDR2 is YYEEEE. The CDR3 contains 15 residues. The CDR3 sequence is CASSAALGHNSPLHF.

The CDR3 reads CASSPFSLNTEAFF. This chain uses TRBV12-3 or TRBV12-4 with TRBJ1-1; TCRdb designates TRBD1, a call that cannot be tested without DNA. This CDR3 contains 14 residues.

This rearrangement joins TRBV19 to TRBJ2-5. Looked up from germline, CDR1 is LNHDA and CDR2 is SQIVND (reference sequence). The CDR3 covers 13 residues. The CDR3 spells CASSTGNRGTQYF.

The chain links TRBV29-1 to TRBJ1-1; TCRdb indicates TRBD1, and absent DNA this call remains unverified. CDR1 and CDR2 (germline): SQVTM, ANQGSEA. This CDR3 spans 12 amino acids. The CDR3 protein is CSGQGGPTEAFF. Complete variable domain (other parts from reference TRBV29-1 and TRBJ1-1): SAVISQKPSRDICQRGTSLTIQCQVDSQVTMMFWYRQQPGQSLTLIATANQGSEATYESGFVIDKFPISRPNLTFSTLTVSNMSPEDSSIYLCSGQGGPTEAFFGQGTRLTVV.